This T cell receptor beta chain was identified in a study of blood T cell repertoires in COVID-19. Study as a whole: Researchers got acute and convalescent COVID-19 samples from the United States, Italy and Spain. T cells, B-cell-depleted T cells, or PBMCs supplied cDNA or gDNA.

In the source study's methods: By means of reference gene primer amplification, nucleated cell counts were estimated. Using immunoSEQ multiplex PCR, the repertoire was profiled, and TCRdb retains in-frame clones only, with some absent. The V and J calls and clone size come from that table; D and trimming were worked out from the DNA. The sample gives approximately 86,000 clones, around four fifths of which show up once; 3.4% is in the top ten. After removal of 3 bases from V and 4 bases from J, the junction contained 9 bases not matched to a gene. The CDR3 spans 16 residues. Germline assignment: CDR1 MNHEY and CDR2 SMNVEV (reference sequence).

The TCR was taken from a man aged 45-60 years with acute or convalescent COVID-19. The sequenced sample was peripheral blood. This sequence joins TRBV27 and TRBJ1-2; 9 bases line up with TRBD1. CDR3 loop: CASSLATGGFFYGYTF. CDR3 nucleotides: TGTGCCAGCAGTTTGGCGACAGGGGGTTTTTTCTATGGCTACACCTTC.